The sequence of this T cell receptor beta chain was determined in a study of blood T cells in healthy people across ages. A second roughly 7 to 12 cycle PCR used barcoded and J-beta primers. One entry per CDR3 protein, called by TCRdb with MiXCR from the 5' RACE reads. The sample comprises fewer than 1,000,000 distinct CDR3 sequences, around 45% of which are singletons, and around 21% rests with the top ten. This clonotype was seen a few times. Sample: blood. The TCR was taken from a man between 60 and 70 years old in good health.

Here the CDR3 reads CASSLGSSGTGRAQFF. In DNA form, the CDR3 reads TGTGCCAGCAGCTTAGGTTCTTCCGGGACAGGTAGGGCGCAGTTCTTC. The genes are TRBV7-2 and TRBJ2-1; the match to TRBD1 covers 8 bases. CDR3 size: 16 residues. The V segment lost 1 base and the J segment 12 bases; nucleotides outside the gene matches: 14. Germline CDR1 and CDR2: SGHTA and FQGNSA.